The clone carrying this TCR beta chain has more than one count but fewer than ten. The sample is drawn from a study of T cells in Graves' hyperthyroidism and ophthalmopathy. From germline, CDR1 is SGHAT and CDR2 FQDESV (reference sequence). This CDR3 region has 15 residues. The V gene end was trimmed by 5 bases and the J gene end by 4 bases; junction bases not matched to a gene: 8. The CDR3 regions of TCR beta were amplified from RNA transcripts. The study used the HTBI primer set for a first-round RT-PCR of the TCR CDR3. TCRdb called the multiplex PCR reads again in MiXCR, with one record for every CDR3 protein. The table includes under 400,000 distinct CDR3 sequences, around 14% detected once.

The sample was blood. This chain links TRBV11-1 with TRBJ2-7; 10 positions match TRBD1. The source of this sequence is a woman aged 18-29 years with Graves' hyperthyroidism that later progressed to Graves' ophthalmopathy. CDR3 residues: CASSADRGYRYEQYF. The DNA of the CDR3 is TGTGCCAGCAGCGCGGACAGGGGGTATAGGTACGAGCAGTACTTC.